This T cell receptor beta chain was retrieved from a study of blood T cell repertoires in COVID-19. On the study more broadly: Samples came from the United States, Italy and Spain, spanning acute and convalescent COVID-19. PBMCs, B-cell-depleted T cells, or T cells provided the cDNA or gDNA that made up the material.

The CDR3 length is 16 residues. Germline assignment: CDR1 LNHDA and CDR2 SQIVND (reference sequence). V was cut by 4 bases and J by 1 base, with 16 bases left in between. The sample holds one count of this clone. Methods used by the authors: Amplification from reference gene primers served as the basis for estimated nucleated cell counts. The assay was immunoSEQ multiplex PCR, and TCRdb's table has in-frame clones only and misses some. V and J calls and clone size are given by that table; D and trimming were obtained from the DNA. Found here are about 220,000 clones, under 90% of them singletons; the top ten hold 3% to 4.5%.

The chain recombines TRBV19 with TRBJ1-1, with D tentatively TRBD1 (6 bases). Sample: peripheral blood. This receptor was identified in a woman aged 80 or over with acute or convalescent COVID-19. The CDR3: CASSTYREGRNTEAFF. DNA of the CDR3: TGTGCCAGTAGTACTTACAGGGAAGGGAGGAACACTGAAGCTTTCTTT.